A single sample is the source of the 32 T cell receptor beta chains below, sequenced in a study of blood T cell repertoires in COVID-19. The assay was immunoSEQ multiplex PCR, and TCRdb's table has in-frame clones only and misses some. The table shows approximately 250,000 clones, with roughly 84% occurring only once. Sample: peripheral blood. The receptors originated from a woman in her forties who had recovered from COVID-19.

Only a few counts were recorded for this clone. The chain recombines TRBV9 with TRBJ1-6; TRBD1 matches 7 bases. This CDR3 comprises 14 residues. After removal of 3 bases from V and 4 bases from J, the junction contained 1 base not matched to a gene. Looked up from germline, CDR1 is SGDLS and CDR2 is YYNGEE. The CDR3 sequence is CASSEQGYNSPLHF. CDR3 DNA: TGTGCCAGCAGCGAACAGGGGTATAATTCACCCCTCCACTTT.

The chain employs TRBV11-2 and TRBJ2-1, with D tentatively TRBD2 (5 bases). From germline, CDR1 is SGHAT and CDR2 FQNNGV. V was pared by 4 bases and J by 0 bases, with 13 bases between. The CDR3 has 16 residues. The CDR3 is CASSSITGSSYNEQFF. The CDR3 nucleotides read TGTGCCAGCAGCTCAATAACGGGGAGCTCCTACAATGAGCAGTTCTTC.

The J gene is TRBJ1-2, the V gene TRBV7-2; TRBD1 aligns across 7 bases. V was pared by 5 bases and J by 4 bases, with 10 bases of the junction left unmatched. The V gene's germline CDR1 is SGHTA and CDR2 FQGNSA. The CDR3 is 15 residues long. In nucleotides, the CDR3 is TGTGCCAGCAGCCCCGGGGGACAGAGAACCTATGGCTACACCTTC. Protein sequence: CASSPGGQRTYGYTF. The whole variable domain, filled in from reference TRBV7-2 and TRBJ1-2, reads GAGVSQSPSNKVTEKGKDVELRCDPISGHTALYWYRQSLGQGLEFLIYFQGNSAPDKSGLPSDRFSAERTGGSVSTLTIQRTQQEDSAVYLCASSPGGQRTYGYTFGSGTRLTVV.

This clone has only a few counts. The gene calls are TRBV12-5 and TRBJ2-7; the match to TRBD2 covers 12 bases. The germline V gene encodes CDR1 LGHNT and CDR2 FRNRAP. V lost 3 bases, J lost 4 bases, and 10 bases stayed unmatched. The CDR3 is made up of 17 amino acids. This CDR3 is CASGLGLAGGPVYEQYF. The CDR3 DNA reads TGTGCTAGTGGTTTAGGGCTAGCGGGGGGGCCGGTATACGAGCAGTACTTC. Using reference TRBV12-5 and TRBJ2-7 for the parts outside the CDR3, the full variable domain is DARVTQTPRHKVTEMGQEVTMRCQPILGHNTVFWYRQTMMQGLELLAYFRNRAPLDDSGMPKDRFSAEMPDATLATLKIQPSEPRDSAVYFCASGLGLAGGPVYEQYFGPGTRLTVT.

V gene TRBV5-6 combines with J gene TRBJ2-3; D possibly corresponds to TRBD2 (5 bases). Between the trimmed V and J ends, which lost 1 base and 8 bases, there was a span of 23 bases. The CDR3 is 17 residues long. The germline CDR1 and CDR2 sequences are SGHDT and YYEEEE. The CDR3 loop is CASSLLGGQSGKGTQYF. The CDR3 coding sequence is TGTGCCAGCAGCTTGTTAGGCGGGCAGTCCGGAAAGGGTACGCAGTATTTT.

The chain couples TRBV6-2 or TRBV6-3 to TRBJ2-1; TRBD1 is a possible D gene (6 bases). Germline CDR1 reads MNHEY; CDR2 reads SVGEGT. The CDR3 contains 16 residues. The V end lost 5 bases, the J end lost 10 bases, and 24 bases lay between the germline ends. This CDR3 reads CASSQQGRLRGWEQFF. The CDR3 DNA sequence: TGTGCCAGCAGTCAACAGGGCAGGCTAAGGGGATGGGAGCAGTTCTTC.

CDR3 sequence reads: CASLPGTSTDTQYF. Here the CDR3 DNA reads TGCGCCAGCCTTCCGGGGACTAGCACAGATACGCAGTATTTT. The chain joins TRBV5-1 to TRBJ2-3; D possibly corresponds to TRBD2 (6 bases). The CDR3 contains 14 residues. The germline V gene encodes CDR1 SGHRS and CDR2 YFSETQ. Trimming stripped 7 bases from V and 0 bases from J, with 12 bases between. The full variable domain, rest sourced from reference TRBV5-1 and TRBJ2-3, is KAGVTQTPRYLIKTRGQQVTLSCSPISGHRSVSWYQQTPGQGLQFLFEYFSETQRNKGNFPGRFSGRQFSNSRSEMNVSTLELGDSALYLCASLPGTSTDTQYFGPGTRLTVL.

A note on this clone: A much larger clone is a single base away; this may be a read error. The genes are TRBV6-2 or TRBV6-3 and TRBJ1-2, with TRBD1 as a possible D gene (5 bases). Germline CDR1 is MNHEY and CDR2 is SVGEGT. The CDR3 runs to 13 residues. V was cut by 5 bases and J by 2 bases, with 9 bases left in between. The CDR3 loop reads CASSPRGNYGYTF. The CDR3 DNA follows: TGTGCCAGCAGTCCCCGGGGGAACTATGGCTACACCTTC.

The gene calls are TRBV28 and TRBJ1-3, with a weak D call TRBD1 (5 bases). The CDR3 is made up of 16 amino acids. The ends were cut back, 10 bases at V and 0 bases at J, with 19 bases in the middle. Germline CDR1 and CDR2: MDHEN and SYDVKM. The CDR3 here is CATALGEGISGNTIYF. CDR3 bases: TGTGCCACCGCCCTGGGGGAGGGAATCTCTGGAAACACCATATATTTT.

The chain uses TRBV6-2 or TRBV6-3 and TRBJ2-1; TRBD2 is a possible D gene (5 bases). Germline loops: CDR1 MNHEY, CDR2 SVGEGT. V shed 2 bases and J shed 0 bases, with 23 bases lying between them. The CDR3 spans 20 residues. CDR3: CASSYPVTGIHASSYNEQFF. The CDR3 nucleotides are TGTGCCAGCAGTTACCCGGTTACGGGGATCCACGCTAGCTCCTACAATGAGCAGTTCTTC.

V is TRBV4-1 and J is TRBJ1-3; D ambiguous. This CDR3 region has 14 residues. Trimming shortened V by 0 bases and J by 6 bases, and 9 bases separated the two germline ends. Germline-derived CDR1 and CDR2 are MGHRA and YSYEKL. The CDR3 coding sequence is TGCGCCAGCAGCCAAGATAATGGAGTAAACACCATATATTTT. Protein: CASSQDNGVNTIYF.

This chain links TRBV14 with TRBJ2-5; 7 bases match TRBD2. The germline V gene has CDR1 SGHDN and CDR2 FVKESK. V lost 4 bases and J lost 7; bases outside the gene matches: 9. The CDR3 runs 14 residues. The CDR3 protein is CASSRSGLDGTQYF. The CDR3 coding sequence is TGTGCCAGCAGCCGGTCAGGACTAGATGGGACCCAGTACTTC.

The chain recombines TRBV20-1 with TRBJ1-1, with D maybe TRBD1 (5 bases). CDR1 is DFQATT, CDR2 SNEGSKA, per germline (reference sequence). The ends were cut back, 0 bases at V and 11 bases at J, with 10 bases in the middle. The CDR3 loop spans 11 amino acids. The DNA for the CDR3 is TGCAGTGCTAGAGAACAGGATCTGGCTTTCTTT. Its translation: CSAREQDLAFF.

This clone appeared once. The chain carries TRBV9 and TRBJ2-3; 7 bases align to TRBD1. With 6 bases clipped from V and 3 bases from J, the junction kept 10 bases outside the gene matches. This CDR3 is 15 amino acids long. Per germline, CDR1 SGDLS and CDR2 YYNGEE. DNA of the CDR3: TGTGCCAGCACTACGACGGGACAGCCAACAGATACGCAGTATTTT. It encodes CASTTTGQPTDTQYF.

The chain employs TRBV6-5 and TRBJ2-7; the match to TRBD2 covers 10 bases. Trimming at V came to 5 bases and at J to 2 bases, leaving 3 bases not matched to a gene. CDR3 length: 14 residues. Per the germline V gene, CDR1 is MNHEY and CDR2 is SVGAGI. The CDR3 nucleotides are TGTGCCAGCAGTACCAGCGGGGGGGCCTACGAGCAGTACTTC. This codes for CASSTSGGAYEQYF.

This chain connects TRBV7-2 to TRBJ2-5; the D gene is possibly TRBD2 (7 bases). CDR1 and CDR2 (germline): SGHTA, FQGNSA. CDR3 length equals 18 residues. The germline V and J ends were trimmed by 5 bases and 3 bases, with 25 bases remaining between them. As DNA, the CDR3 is TGTGCCAGCAGCCCCCGTCGCAAGGGGGGGGAAAGGGAAGAGACCCAGTACTTC. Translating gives CASSPRRKGGEREETQYF. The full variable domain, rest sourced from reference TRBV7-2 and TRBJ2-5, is GAGVSQSPSNKVTEKGKDVELRCDPISGHTALYWYRQSLGQGLEFLIYFQGNSAPDKSGLPSDRFSAERTGGSVSTLTIQRTQQEDSAVYLCASSPRRKGGEREETQYFGPGTRLLVL.

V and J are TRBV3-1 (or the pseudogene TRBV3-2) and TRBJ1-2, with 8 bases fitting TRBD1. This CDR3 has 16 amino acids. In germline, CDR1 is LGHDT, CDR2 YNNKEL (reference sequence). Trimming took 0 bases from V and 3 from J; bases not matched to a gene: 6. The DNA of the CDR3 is TGTGCCAGCAGCCAAGATTTGGACAGGGAGGACTATGGCTACACCTTC. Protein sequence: CASSQDLDREDYGYTF.

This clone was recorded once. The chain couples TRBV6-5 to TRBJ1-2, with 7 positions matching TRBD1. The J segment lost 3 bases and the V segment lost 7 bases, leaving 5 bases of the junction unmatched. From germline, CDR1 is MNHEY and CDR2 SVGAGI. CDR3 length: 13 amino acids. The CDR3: CASMGTDHYGYTF. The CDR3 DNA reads TGTGCCAGCATGGGGACAGACCACTATGGCTACACCTTC.

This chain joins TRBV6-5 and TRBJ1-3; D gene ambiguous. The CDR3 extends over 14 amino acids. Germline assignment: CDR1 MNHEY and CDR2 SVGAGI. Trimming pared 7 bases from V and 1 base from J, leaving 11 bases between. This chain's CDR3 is CASILRQSGNTIYF. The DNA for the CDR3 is TGTGCCAGCATCCTGCGTCAATCTGGAAACACCATATATTTT.

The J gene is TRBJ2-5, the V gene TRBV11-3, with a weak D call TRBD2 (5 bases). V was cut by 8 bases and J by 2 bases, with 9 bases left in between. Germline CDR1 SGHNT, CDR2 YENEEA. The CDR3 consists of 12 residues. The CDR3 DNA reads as TGTGCCAGCCAGCGGCAACAAGAGACCCAGTACTTC. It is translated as CASQRQQETQYF.

CDR3 in amino acids: CASSYSSIPGDPEAFF. The DNA for the CDR3 is TGTGCCAGCAGTTACTCGAGTATTCCAGGGGACCCTGAAGCTTTCTTT. The genes are TRBV6-5 and TRBJ1-1, with D tentatively TRBD1 (6 bases). From germline, CDR1 is MNHEY and CDR2 SVGAGI. The CDR3 is 16 amino acids. Trimming shortened V by 0 bases and J by 6 bases, and 17 bases separated the two germline ends.

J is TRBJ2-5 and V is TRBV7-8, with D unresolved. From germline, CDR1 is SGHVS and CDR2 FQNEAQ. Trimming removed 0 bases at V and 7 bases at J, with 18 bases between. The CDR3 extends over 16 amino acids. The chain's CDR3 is CASSLALADLLGTQYF. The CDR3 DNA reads TGTGCCAGCAGCTTAGCTTTAGCAGACCTACTGGGGACCCAGTACTTC.

The CDR3 is CASSSGQGRGTEAFF. DNA of the CDR3: TGCGCCAGCAGCTCGGGACAGGGACGGGGCACTGAAGCTTTCTTT. This chain connects TRBV5-1 to TRBJ1-1; 9 positions match TRBD1. CDR3 size: 15 residues. Trimming cost V 3 bases and J 4 bases; bases outside gene matches: 7. Germline assignment: CDR1 SGHRS and CDR2 YFSETQ.

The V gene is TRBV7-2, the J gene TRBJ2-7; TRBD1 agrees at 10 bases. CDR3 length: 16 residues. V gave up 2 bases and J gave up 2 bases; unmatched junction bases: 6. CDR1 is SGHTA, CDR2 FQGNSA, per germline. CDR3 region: CASSLLPGTGAYEQYF. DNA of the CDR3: TGTGCCAGCAGCTTACTACCCGGGACAGGGGCCTACGAGCAGTACTTC. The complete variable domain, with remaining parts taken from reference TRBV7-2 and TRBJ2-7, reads GAGVSQSPSNKVTEKGKDVELRCDPISGHTALYWYRQSLGQGLEFLIYFQGNSAPDKSGLPSDRFSAERTGGSVSTLTIQRTQQEDSAVYLCASSLLPGTGAYEQYFGPGTRLTVT.

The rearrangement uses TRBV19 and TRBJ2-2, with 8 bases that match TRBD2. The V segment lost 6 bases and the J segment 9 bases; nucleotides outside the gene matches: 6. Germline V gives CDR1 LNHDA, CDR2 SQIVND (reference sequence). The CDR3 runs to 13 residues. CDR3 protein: CASRRAGARELFF. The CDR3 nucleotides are TGTGCCAGTAGACGAGCGGGGGCCCGGGAGCTGTTTTTT. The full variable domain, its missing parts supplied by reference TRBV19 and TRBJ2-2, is DGGITQSPKYLFRKEGQNVTLSCEQNLNHDAMYWYRQDPGQGLRLIYYSQIVNDFQKGDIAEGYSVSREKKESFPLTVTSAQKNPTAFYLCASRRAGARELFFGEGSRLTVL.

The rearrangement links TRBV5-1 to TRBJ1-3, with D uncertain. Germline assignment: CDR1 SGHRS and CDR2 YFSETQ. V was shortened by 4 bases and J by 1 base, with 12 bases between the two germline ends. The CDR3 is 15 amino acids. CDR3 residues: CASSQTTTSGNTIYF. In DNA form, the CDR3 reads TGCGCCAGCAGCCAAACGACAACATCTGGAAACACCATATATTTT.

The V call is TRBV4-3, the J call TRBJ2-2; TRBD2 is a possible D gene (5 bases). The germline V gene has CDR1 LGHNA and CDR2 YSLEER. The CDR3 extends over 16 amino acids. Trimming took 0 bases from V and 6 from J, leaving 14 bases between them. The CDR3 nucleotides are TGCGCCAGCAGCCAAGATATTAGCGCTCGTGCCGGGGAGCTGTTTTTT. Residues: CASSQDISARAGELFF.

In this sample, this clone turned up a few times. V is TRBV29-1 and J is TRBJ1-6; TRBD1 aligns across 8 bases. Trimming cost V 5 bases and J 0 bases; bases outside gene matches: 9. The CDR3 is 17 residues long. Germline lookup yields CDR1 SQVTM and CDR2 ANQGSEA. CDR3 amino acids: CSVRRQGRSSYNSPLHF. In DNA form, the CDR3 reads TGCAGCGTTCGCAGACAGGGGAGAAGCTCCTATAATTCACCCCTCCACTTT.

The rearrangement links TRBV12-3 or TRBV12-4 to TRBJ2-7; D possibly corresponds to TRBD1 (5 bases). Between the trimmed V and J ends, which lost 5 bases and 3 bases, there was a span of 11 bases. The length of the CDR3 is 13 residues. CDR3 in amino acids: CASSPGYLYEQYF. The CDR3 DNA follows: TGTGCCAGCAGTCCAGGGTACCTCTACGAGCAGTACTTC.

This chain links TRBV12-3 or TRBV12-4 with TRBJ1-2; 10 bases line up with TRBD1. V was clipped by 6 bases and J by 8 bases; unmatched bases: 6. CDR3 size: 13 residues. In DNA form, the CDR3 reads TGTGCCAGCAGCCAGGGACAGGGGTTCGGCTACACCTTC. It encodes CASSQGQGFGYTF.

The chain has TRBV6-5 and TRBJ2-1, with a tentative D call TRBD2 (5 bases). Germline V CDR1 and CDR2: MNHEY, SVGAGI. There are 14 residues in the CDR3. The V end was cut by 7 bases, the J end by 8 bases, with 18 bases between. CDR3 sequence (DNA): TGTGCCAGCAACCCTGCAGCTGGGCGGGATGAGCAGTTCTTC. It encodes CASNPAAGRDEQFF.

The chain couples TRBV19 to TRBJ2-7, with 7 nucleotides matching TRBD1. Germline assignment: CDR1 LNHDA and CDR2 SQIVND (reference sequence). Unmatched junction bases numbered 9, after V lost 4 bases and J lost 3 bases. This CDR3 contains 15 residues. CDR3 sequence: CASSSGRGPGYEQYF. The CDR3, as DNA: TGTGCCAGTAGTAGCGGTAGGGGGCCGGGCTACGAGCAGTACTTC.